These T cell receptor beta chains were read from a single sample in a study of T cells in Graves' hyperthyroidism and ophthalmopathy. MiXCR was run by TCRdb on the multiplex PCR reads, yielding one entry per CDR3 protein. The sample shows fewer than 750,000 distinct CDR3 sequences, around 15% of them seen only once. Material for sequencing was blood. The receptors shown here come from a woman aged 50 to 65 with Graves' ophthalmopathy. Both conserved end residues are part of each CDR3. A D gene is named only where the DNA matches it firmly. Clone sizes are given selectively: once, few, many, or a class where the clone is expanded.

J	size	V	D	DNA	CDR3
TRBJ2-3	-	TRBV6-1	TRBD1	TGTGCCAGCACCTTCGACAGGGGAAATACGCAGTATTTT	CASTFDRGNTQYF
TRBJ2-1	many	TRBV11-2	-	TGTGCCAGCAGCTTAGATGGCGGGGTTCAGTACAATGAGCAGTTCTTC	CASSLDGGVQYNEQFF
TRBJ2-7	many	TRBV10-3	TRBD1	TGTGCCATCGGGGACCCGGGACAGGGGACCTACGAGCAGTACTTC	CAIGDPGQGTYEQYF
TRBJ2-7	many	TRBV5-1	TRBD2	TGCGCCAGCAGGACTAGCGTAGGTGAGCAGTACTTC	CASRTSVGEQYF
TRBJ2-3	many	TRBV20-1	TRBD1	TGCAGTGCTCGTCCCGGGACAGGGATTAGCACAGATACGCAGTATTTT	CSARPGTGISTDTQYF
TRBJ2-7	many	TRBV6-1	-	TGTGCCAGCGAGAGCTCCTACGAGCAGTACTTC	CASESSYEQYF
TRBJ2-7	few	TRBV3-2	-	TGTGCCAGCAGCCAAATACCGGGACACGACTTACACGAGCAGTACTTC	CASSQIPGHDLHEQYF
TRBJ2-7	many	TRBV7-9	TRBD2	TGTGCCAGCATGATGGGATCTAGCGGGAGCCAGCAGTACTTC	CASMMGSSGSQQYF
TRBJ1-1	-	TRBV15	-	TGTGCCACCAGCAGCATGAGGAACACTGAAGCTTTCTTT	CATSSMRNTEAFF
TRBJ2-3	-	TRBV20-1	-	TGCAGTGCTAGCGGGCCTAGCACAGATACGCAGTATTTT	CSASGPSTDTQYF
TRBJ2-7	many	TRBV4-1	TRBD1	TGCGCCAGCAGCCAAGACGAGGGACAGGGGTGGTACGAGCAGTACTTC	CASSQDEGQGWYEQYF
TRBJ2-7	many	TRBV28	TRBD2	TGTGCCAGCAGCTCTAGTATAGGGACTAGCGGGAGTTCCTACGAGCAGTACTTC	CASSSSIGTSGSSYEQYF
TRBJ2-5	few	TRBV25-1	TRBD1	TGTGCCAGCAGTGCTTACAGGGGAGAAGAGACCCAGTACTTC	CASSAYRGEETQYF
TRBJ1-1	-	TRBV20-1	-	TGCAGTGCTAGAGATCGTGTCCGAGGGGACACTGAAACTTTCTTT	CSARDRVRGDTETFF
TRBJ1-1	few	TRBV12-3/TRBV12-4	-	TGTGCCAGCAGTTCCTTACAGTTTGAAGCTTTCTTT	CASSSLQFEAFF
TRBJ1-2	-	TRBV6-9	-	TGTGCCAGCAGTTACAATGGCTACACCTTC	CASSYNGYTF
TRBJ1-2	-	TRBV12-3/TRBV12-4	-	TGTGCCAGCACTCCTCGGGAGACACCCTATGGCTACACCTTC	CASTPRETPYGYTF
TRBJ2-2	few	TRBV5-1	TRBD2	TGCGCCAGCAGCCCGGGACTAGCTGCAGGCTGGGTCACCGGGGAGCTGTTTTTT	CASSPGLAAGWVTGELFF
TRBJ2-5	many	TRBV7-9	TRBD1	TGTGCCAGCAGCAAGGGGACAGCCGGGGTACAAGAGACCCAGTACTTC	CASSKGTAGVQETQYF
TRBJ1-2	many	TRBV2	TRBD1	TGTGCCAGCAGCAGGGACAGGATCTATGGCTACACCTTC	CASSRDRIYGYTF
TRBJ1-2	-	TRBV12-3/TRBV12-4	-	TGTGCCAGCAGCCACCGCCCGGGACAAGTCTATGGCTACACCTTC	CASSHRPGQVYGYTF
TRBJ1-4	-	TRBV7-6	-	TGTGCCAGCAGCCCCAAACCCTGGAGGGAAAAACTGTTTTTT	CASSPKPWREKLFF
TRBJ1-5	many	TRBV3-1	-	TGTGCCAGCAGCCAAGGACGGAATCAGCCCCAGCATTTT	CASSQGRNQPQHF
TRBJ1-2	-	TRBV15	TRBD1	TGTGCCACCAGCAGAGATCCCCGACAGGGGACTAACTATGGCTACACCTTC	CATSRDPRQGTNYGYTF
TRBJ2-5	many	TRBV5-1	-	TGTGCCAGCAGCCGGCAACAAGAGACCCAGTACTTC	CASSRQQETQYF
TRBJ1-2	few	TRBV13	-	TGTGCCAGCAGCATCCAGAATTACTATGGCTACACCTTC	CASSIQNYYGYTF
TRBJ2-7	many	TRBV6-1	-	TGTGCCAGCAGGCTGGACAGCGTGACCACTAACGAGCAGTACTTC	CASRLDSVTTNEQYF
TRBJ1-4	many	TRBV9	-	TGTGCCAGCAGCCCCCGGGGTCGAACTAATGAAAAACTGTTTTTT	CASSPRGRTNEKLFF
TRBJ2-6	many	TRBV6-2/TRBV6-3	TRBD1	TGTGCCAGCGCGGACAGGGCCTTCTCTGGGGCCAACGTCCTGACTTTC	CASADRAFSGANVLTF
TRBJ2-5	few	TRBV28	-	TGTGTCACCCAGGTAGCACTAGAGACCCAGTACTTC	CVTQVALETQYF
TRBJ2-1	many	TRBV3-1	-	TGTGCCAGCAGCCACAGGGGCGGTGAGCAGTTCTTC	CASSHRGGEQFF
TRBJ1-5	many	TRBV18	TRBD1	TGTGCCAGCTCACCTTCGGACAGGGGGCTGGATCAGCCCCAGCATTTT	CASSPSDRGLDQPQHF
TRBJ2-3	many	TRBV24-1	TRBD2	TGTGCCACCAGTGACCTAGCGGGAGCAGCTTCCACAGATACGCAGTATTTT	CATSDLAGAASTDTQYF
TRBJ2-7	many	TRBV5-1	TRBD1	TGCGCCAGCAGGACACCGACAGGGGGGAACGAGCAGTACTTC	CASRTPTGGNEQYF
TRBJ1-2	many	TRBV12-3/TRBV12-4	-	TGTGCCAGCAGTCCTCAGGGAGTCCTAGGTGGCTACACCTTC	CASSPQGVLGGYTF
TRBJ2-2	few	TRBV28	TRBD1	TGTGCCAGCAGTTTAATGGGACAGGGTACCACCGGGGAGCTGTTTTTT	CASSLMGQGTTGELFF
TRBJ2-2	-	TRBV18	-	TGTGCCAGCCCGGCGAGTAGTAATGCTGGCGGGGAGCTGTTTTTT	CASPASSNAGGELFF
TRBJ1-3	-	TRBV7-2	-	TGTGCCAGCAGCTTATACTCAGGGGCCGGCTCTGGAAACACCATATATTTT	CASSLYSGAGSGNTIYF
TRBJ2-3	few	TRBV29-1	TRBD2	TGCAGCGTTGAGGGGCTAGCGGGTCGCACAGATACGCAGTATTTT	CSVEGLAGRTDTQYF
TRBJ2-7	-	TRBV19	TRBD1	TGTGCCAGTAGTGGTACAGGGGGATACTACGAGCAGTACTTC	CASSGTGGYYEQYF